This record looks at one T cell receptor beta chain sequence and its context. This specimen belongs to a study of patients and donors after allogeneic stem cell transplantation. In TCRdb, the RT-PCR reads were re-called with MiXCR into one record per CDR3 protein. This sample yields hundreds of thousands of distinct CDR3 sequences, of which 16% are seen a single time; over 6% belongs to the top ten. Specimen: blood, either unsorted or a sorted T cell fraction (not recorded which). This sequence was found in a human donor who was either an allogeneic HSCT recipient or a stem cell or donor lymphocyte infusion donor (not recorded which). It is not recorded whose cells these are; they may come from a transplant donor.

This CDR3 is CASSQGTGGYSGANVLTF. CDR3 nucleotide sequence: TGCGCCAGCAGCCAGGGGACAGGGGGCTACTCTGGGGCCAACGTCCTGACTTTC. This chain links TRBV4-3 with TRBJ2-6, with 12 nucleotides matching TRBD1. The CDR3 contains 18 residues. Germline trimming cut 3 bases from V and 0 bases from J; bases unmatched to any gene: 3. Germline assignment: CDR1 LGHNA and CDR2 YSLEER.